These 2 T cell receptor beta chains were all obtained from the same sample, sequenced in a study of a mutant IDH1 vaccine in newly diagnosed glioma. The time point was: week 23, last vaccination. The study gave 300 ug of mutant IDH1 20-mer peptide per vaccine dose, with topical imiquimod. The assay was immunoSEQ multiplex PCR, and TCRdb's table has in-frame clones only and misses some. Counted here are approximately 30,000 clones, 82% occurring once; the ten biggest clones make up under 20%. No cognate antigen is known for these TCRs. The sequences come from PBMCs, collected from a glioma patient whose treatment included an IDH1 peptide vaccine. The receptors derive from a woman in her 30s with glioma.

CDR3 sequence (DNA): TGTGCCAGCAGTCTGGGACTAGCGGGGGTAGGGACCGGGGAGCTGTTTTTT. Protein sequence: CASSLGLAGVGTGELFF. The rearrangement uses TRBV27 and TRBJ2-2; 14 bases agree with TRBD2. The CDR3 has 17 residues. With V trimmed by 5 bases and J by 5 bases, 7 bases remained unmatched. Per the germline V gene, CDR1 is MNHEY and CDR2 is SMNVEV (reference sequence).

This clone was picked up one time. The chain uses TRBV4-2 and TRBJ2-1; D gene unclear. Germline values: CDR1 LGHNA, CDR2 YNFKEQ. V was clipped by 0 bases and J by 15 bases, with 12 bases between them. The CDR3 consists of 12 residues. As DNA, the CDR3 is TGTGCCAGCAGCCAAGATAGTAGTCGATTGTTCTTC. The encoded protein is CASSQDSSRLFF.